Listed below are T cell receptor beta chains from one sample, sequenced in a study of shared clonotypes between healthy human individuals. Libraries were prepared by immunoSEQ multiplex PCR; TCRdb keeps only in-frame clonotypes and omits some of them. This repertoire shows under 2,000,000 clones, roughly 95% found once; its top ten account for more than 0.9%. The sequencing input was naive CD8+ T cells sorted from blood. The receptor set was obtained from a man aged 18 to 29 in good health. CDR3s include the opening cysteine and the closing phenylalanine or tryptophan. D genes are given only for firm matches. Clone size, where shown, is once, few, many, or a class for clones that have expanded.

cdr3_aa	cdr3_nt	j_call	d_call	cdr3_length	v_call	clone_size
CASSFLGPLGWETQYF	TGTGCCAGCAGTTTCCTGGGACCTTTGGGTTGGGAGACCCAGTACTTC	TRBJ2-5	.	16	TRBV27	once
CASSPTVDLSYEQYF	TGTGCCAGCTCACCAACGGTAGACCTCTCCTACGAGCAGTACTTC	TRBJ2-7	.	15	TRBV18	.
CASSTPAGATRANEQFF	TGTGCCAGCAGTACCCCCGCTGGTGCGACCCGGGCCAATGAGCAGTTCTTC	TRBJ2-1	.	17	TRBV7-9	.
CASSQEPRDSIQPQHF	TGCGCCAGCAGCCAAGAGCCCCGGGACAGTATTCAGCCCCAGCATTTT	TRBJ1-5	TRBD1	16	TRBV4-1	.
CASSLRSESTDTQYF	TGTGCCAGCAGCTTAAGATCGGAGAGTACAGATACGCAGTATTTT	TRBJ2-3	.	15	TRBV5-6	.
CASSFGGSTDTQYF	TGTGCCAGCAGTTTCGGCGGCAGCACAGATACGCAGTATTTT	TRBJ2-3	.	14	TRBV27	.
CASSLAQGSSTEAFF	TGTGCCAGCAGCTTAGCGCAGGGCTCCAGCACTGAAGCTTTCTTT	TRBJ1-1	.	15	TRBV7-9	.
CASSVGVPMNTEAFF	TGTGCCAGCAGCGTTGGGGTGCCCATGAACACTGAAGCTTTCTTT	TRBJ1-1	.	15	TRBV21-1	.
CASSGGTSGVEQYF	TGTGCCAGCAGTGGAGGGACTAGCGGGGTGGAGCAGTACTTC	TRBJ2-7	TRBD2	14	TRBV2	.
CASSPRVLNNEQFF	TGTGCCAGCAGCCCGCGGGTCCTAAACAATGAGCAGTTCTTC	TRBJ2-1	.	14	TRBV5-4	once
CASSLARGDEQYF	TGTGCCAGCAGCTTAGCCCGGGGTGACGAGCAGTACTTC	TRBJ2-7	.	13	TRBV7-6	.
CASSLYDSFNQPQHF	TGTGCCAGCAGCTTATATGACAGCTTCAATCAGCCCCAGCATTTT	TRBJ1-5	.	15	TRBV7-8	.
CASSLDSTEAFF	TGTGCCAGCAGCTTGGACAGCACTGAAGCTTTCTTT	TRBJ1-1	.	12	TRBV5-4	.
CASSQSDSGEQFF	TGCGCCAGCAGCCAGTCAGATTCGGGTGAGCAGTTCTTC	TRBJ2-1	.	13	TRBV4-1	.
CASSPGGGVSYEQYF	TGTGCCAGCAGCCCGGGCGGCGGGGTATCCTACGAGCAGTACTTC	TRBJ2-7	.	15	TRBV7-9	.
CASSLTLQETQYF	TGTGCCAGCAGCTTAACCCTCCAAGAGACCCAGTACTTC	TRBJ2-5	.	13	TRBV7-3	.
CASSLSWYYEQFF	TGTGCCAGCAGTTTATCGTGGTATTATGAGCAGTTCTTC	TRBJ2-1	.	13	TRBV28	.
CASSDRDSPQETQYF	TGTGCCAGCAGTGACAGGGACAGCCCTCAAGAGACCCAGTACTTC	TRBJ2-5	TRBD1	15	TRBV25-1	.
CASSDSVYEQYF	TGTGCCAGCAGTGATAGCGTCTACGAGCAGTACTTC	TRBJ2-7	.	12	TRBV2	once
CASSWGLAGYEQYF	TGCGCCAGCAGCTGGGGACTAGCGGGCTACGAGCAGTACTTC	TRBJ2-7	TRBD2	14	TRBV10-1	.
CASSTGSPYEQYF	TGTGCCAGCAGTACCGGGTCCCCCTACGAGCAGTACTTC	TRBJ2-7	.	13	TRBV5-5	.
CASSLTNGLYDQPQHF	TGTGCCAGCAGCTTGACAAATGGGCTCTACGATCAGCCCCAGCATTTT	TRBJ1-5	.	16	TRBV5-6	.
CATQGYASPLHF	TGTGCCACCCAGGGGTATGCTTCACCCCTCCACTTT	TRBJ1-6	.	12	TRBV27	.
CASGIQGRLTGELFF	TGTGCCAGCGGAATACAGGGTCGCCTCACCGGGGAGCTGTTTTTT	TRBJ2-2	.	15	TRBV25-1	.
CASSLPGLAGRDEQYF	TGTGCCAGCAGCTTGCCGGGACTAGCGGGACGCGACGAGCAGTACTTC	TRBJ2-7	TRBD2	16	TRBV7-2	once
CASTGTGVSYGYTF	TGTGCCAGCACTGGGACAGGAGTATCCTATGGCTACACCTTC	TRBJ1-2	TRBD1	14	TRBV9	.
CASSDSWGLAGAKNIQYF	TGTGCCAGCAGTGACTCTTGGGGACTAGCGGGAGCGAAAAACATTCAGTACTTC	TRBJ2-4	TRBD2	18	TRBV25-1	.
CASSVGPQSSYEQYF	TGTGCCAGCAGCGTTGGACCGCAAAGCTCCTACGAGCAGTACTTC	TRBJ2-7	.	15	TRBV9	.
CASSPPMGMNTEAFF	TGCGCCAGCAGCCCCCCGATGGGGATGAACACTGAAGCTTTCTTT	TRBJ1-1	.	15	TRBV5-1	once
CASSQGGPSYEQYF	TGTGCCAGCAGCCAAGGGGGACCCTCCTACGAGCAGTACTTC	TRBJ2-7	.	14	TRBV7-3	.
CASSGHPYEQYF	TGTGCCAGCTCAGGCCATCCCTACGAGCAGTACTTC	TRBJ2-7	.	12	TRBV2	.
CASSLVSGTGYEQYF	TGTGCCAGCAGCTTAGTCTCTGGTACTGGCTACGAGCAGTACTTC	TRBJ2-7	.	15	TRBV7-2	once
CAFQGVMNTGELFF	TGTGCCTTTCAGGGGGTTATGAACACCGGGGAGCTGTTTTTT	TRBJ2-2	TRBD1	14	TRBV30	.
CASSIRQDTEAFF	TGTGCCAGTAGTATCCGGCAGGACACTGAAGCTTTCTTT	TRBJ1-1	.	13	TRBV19	.
CASSYRGLTVADTQYF	TGTGCCAGCAGTTATCGGGGGCTGACGGTCGCAGATACGCAGTATTTT	TRBJ2-3	.	16	TRBV9	.
CASSHGTTNSYEQYF	TGCGCCAGCAGCCACGGGACGACGAACTCCTACGAGCAGTACTTC	TRBJ2-7	.	15	TRBV10-1	.
CAGGTGDSYEQYF	TGTGCCGGGGGGACAGGGGACTCCTACGAGCAGTACTTC	TRBJ2-7	TRBD1	13	TRBV7-9	.
CASSLRGLAYNEQFF	TGTGCCAGCAGTTTAAGGGGGTTGGCCTACAATGAGCAGTTCTTC	TRBJ2-1	.	15	TRBV28	.
CASSQESLVTLGNTEAFF	TGTGCCAGCAGCCAAGAAAGTTTAGTGACACTCGGGAACACTGAAGCTTTCTTT	TRBJ1-1	.	18	TRBV4-2	.
CASTPGQGYGYTF	TGTGCCAGCACCCCGGGACAGGGCTATGGCTACACCTTC	TRBJ1-2	TRBD1	13	TRBV5-5	.
CASSQGHYGYTF	TGCGCCAGCAGCCAGGGGCACTATGGCTACACCTTC	TRBJ1-2	.	12	TRBV4-1	once
CASSSTGTGAYEQYF	TGTGCCAGCAGCTCGACCGGGACAGGGGCCTACGAGCAGTACTTC	TRBJ2-7	TRBD1	15	TRBV9	.
CASSPGYTDTQYF	TGCGCCAGCAGTCCAGGCTACACAGATACGCAGTATTTT	TRBJ2-3	.	13	TRBV10-2	.
CASSYAGELFF	TGTGCCAGCAGTTACGCCGGGGAGCTGTTTTTT	TRBJ2-2	.	11	TRBV6-5	many
CASSYTQLNEKLFF	TGTGCCAGCAGTTATACTCAGCTTAATGAAAAACTGTTTTTT	TRBJ1-4	.	14	TRBV6-5	.
CASSTGQGTDTQYF	TGTGCCAGCAGCACCGGACAGGGCACAGATACGCAGTATTTT	TRBJ2-3	TRBD1	14	TRBV7-9	.
CASSQDTGIFVYEQYF	TGTGCCAGCAGCCAGGATACAGGGATTTTCGTTTACGAGCAGTACTTC	TRBJ2-7	.	16	TRBV14	.
CASSAVGGSYEQYF	TGTGCCAGCAGCGCCGTTGGGGGGTCCTACGAGCAGTACTTC	TRBJ2-7	.	14	TRBV9	.